The 14 T cell receptor beta chains below were found in one sample sequenced in a study of cytomegalovirus exposure and HLA in healthy donors. Produced via immunoSEQ multiplex PCR; TCRdb's table is partial and in-frame only. Altogether about 38,000 clones are present, roughly 91% being singletons, with the ten largest covering 3.3%. Sequences were obtained from PBMCs. The receptors stem from a man between 18 and 35 years old in good health and CMV-seronegative.

V gene TRBV7-9 combines with J gene TRBJ2-2; D may be TRBD1 (6 bases). CDR1 SEHNR and CDR2 FQNEAQ come from the germline V gene (reference sequence). CDR3 length equals 13 residues. Deletions cut 8 bases from V and 4 bases from J, with 11 bases between. The chain's CDR3 is CASLLQGTGELFF. The CDR3 nucleotides are TGTGCCAGCTTGTTACAGGGCACCGGGGAGCTGTTTTTT.

The V gene is TRBV6-5, the J gene TRBJ1-1; tentative D call: TRBD1 (5 bases). The CDR3 extends over 15 amino acids. Germline V lookup: CDR1 MNHEY, CDR2 SVGAGI. The V end was cut by 5 bases, the J end by 5 bases, with 18 bases between. The CDR3 nucleotides read TGTGCCAGCAGTACCGGGGGGGGATTGGGAACTGAAGCTTTCTTT. It translates to CASSTGGGLGTEAFF.

V is TRBV30 and J is TRBJ2-1; 10 positions match TRBD2. This CDR3 is built from 14 residues. CDR1 and CDR2 (germline): GTSNPN, SVGIG (reference sequence). J lost 6 bases, V lost 3 bases, and 5 bases had no gene match. The CDR3 loop reads CAWRRSGGANEQFF. The DNA for the CDR3 is TGTGCCTGGAGACGAAGCGGGGGGGCCAATGAGCAGTTCTTC.

This clone was seen a few times. The chain recombines TRBV10-1 with TRBJ2-7, with TRBD2 identical over 8 bases. Germline CDR1 is WNHNN and CDR2 is SYGVQD (reference sequence). This CDR3 has 13 amino acids. The trim removed 4 bases at V and 2 bases at J, leaving 1 base unmatched. CDR3 in DNA: TGCGCCAGCAGTGTGGGACTAGCCTACGAGCAGTACTTC. Residues: CASSVGLAYEQYF.

This clone showed up just a few times. The chain combines TRBV9 with TRBJ2-3; 8 positions agree with TRBD2. V lost 0 bases to trimming and J lost 1 base; unmatched junction nucleotides: 7. CDR1 SGDLS and CDR2 YYNGEE come from the germline V gene. The CDR3 has 17 amino acids. CDR3 in amino acids: CASSVADGGGRTDTQYF. CDR3 coding DNA: TGTGCCAGCAGCGTAGCTGACGGGGGGGGGCGCACAGATACGCAGTATTTT.

This clone was detected a few times. The chain has TRBV28 and TRBJ1-5; 7 nucleotides line up with TRBD1. J gave up 6 bases and V 4 bases, and 6 bases lay outside the gene matches. The CDR3 spans 14 residues. Germline V gene lookup returns CDR1 MDHEN and CDR2 SYDVKM. The CDR3 sequence is CASSSQGTGQPQHF. The CDR3, as DNA: TGTGCCAGCAGTTCACAGGGGACGGGTCAGCCCCAGCATTTT. Looking up the rest from reference TRBV28 and TRBJ1-5 gives the full variable domain: DVKVTQSSRYLVKRTGEKVFLECVQDMDHENMFWYRQDPGLGLRLIYFSYDVKMKEKGDIPEGYSVSREKKERFSLILESASTNQTSMYLCASSSQGTGQPQHFGDGTRLSIL.

The chain is built from TRBV29-1 and TRBJ2-2; D is possibly TRBD1 (6 bases). Germline V gene sequence: CDR1 SQVTM, CDR2 ANQGSEA. The CDR3 contains 14 residues. Trimming removed 5 bases at V and 2 bases at J, with 12 bases between. The CDR3 spells CSVLTGVNTGELFF. CDR3 in DNA: TGCAGCGTTTTGACAGGCGTTAACACCGGGGAGCTGTTTTTT.

The CDR3 sequence: CASSQPSRPYEQYF. The DNA for the CDR3 is TGCGCCAGCAGCCAACCTAGCAGACCGTACGAGCAGTACTTC. The rearrangement joins TRBV4-1 to TRBJ2-7, with a possible D match to TRBD2 (5 bases). Germline V CDR1 and CDR2: MGHRA, YSYEKL. This CDR3 region has 14 residues. V dropped 2 bases and J dropped 4 bases, with 12 bases sitting between them.

This chain joins TRBV7-3 and TRBJ2-3, with 9 bases aligning to TRBD2. The CDR3 is 14 residues long. After removal of 5 bases from V and 1 base from J, the junction contained 1 base not matched to a gene. Germline V gene sequence: CDR1 SGHTA, CDR2 FQGTGA. The CDR3 region has the DNA TGTGCCAGCAGCCGGACTAGCGGCACAGATACGCAGTATTTT. Translated: CASSRTSGTDTQYF.

The CDR3 is CASSLGFGAGFGYTF. In DNA, the CDR3 is TGCGCCAGCAGCTTGGGATTTGGAGCGGGGTTTGGCTACACCTTC. This chain links TRBV5-1 with TRBJ1-2; D unresolved. The CDR3 loop spans 15 amino acids. V lost 0 bases and J lost 7, with 16 bases in between. Per the germline V gene, CDR1 is SGHRS and CDR2 is YFSETQ.

The chain has TRBV7-2 and TRBJ1-4; D is ambiguous. Germline V CDR1 and CDR2: SGHTA, FQGNSA. The CDR3 loop spans 16 amino acids. Between the trimmed V and J ends, which lost 2 bases and 5 bases, there was a span of 15 bases. The CDR3 reads CASSLPDGLPNEKLFF. The CDR3 bases are TGTGCCAGCAGCTTACCGGACGGACTGCCAAATGAAAAACTGTTTTTT.

The CDR3 DNA reads as TGTGCCAGCAGCGGTCGCGGCGGGAGGATCGACAATGAGCAGTTCTTC. Its translation: CASSGRGGRIDNEQFF. The chain couples TRBV5-5 to TRBJ2-1; TRBD2 aligns across 8 bases. This CDR3 region has 16 residues. Trimming cost V 4 bases and J 5 bases; bases outside gene matches: 11. Germline V CDR1 and CDR2: SGHKS, YYEKEE (reference sequence).

The chain combines TRBV15 with TRBJ2-5, with TRBD1 identical over 8 bases. Germline CDR1 is LNHNV and CDR2 is YYDKDF (reference sequence). The CDR3 covers 15 residues. V was clipped by 0 bases and J by 5 bases; unmatched bases: 5. The CDR3 reads CATSRDSGGEETQYF. The DNA for the CDR3 is TGTGCCACCAGCAGAGACTCAGGGGGCGAGGAGACCCAGTACTTC. Full variable domain (rest looked up from reference TRBV15 and TRBJ2-5): DAMVIQNPRYQVTQFGKPVTLSCSQTLNHNVMYWYQQKSSQAPKLLFHYYDKDFNNEADTPDNFQSRRPNTSFCFLDIRSPGLGDTAMYLCATSRDSGGEETQYFGPGTRLLVL.

The V call is TRBV6-1, the J call TRBJ1-5, with D perhaps matching TRBD1 (6 bases). Germline V gives CDR1 MNHNS, CDR2 SASEGT. CDR3 size: 14 residues. Trimming removed 6 bases at V and 3 bases at J, with 12 bases between. This CDR3 is CASRFRGYNQPQHF. CDR3 bases: TGTGCCAGCAGATTCAGGGGTTACAATCAGCCCCAGCATTTT.